Sequencing of this TCR beta chain was carried out in a study of T cell repertoires in aging, cancer and after chemotherapy. Study-level background: Over several months to years, re-sampled healthy donor repertoires clearly shared clones. Notes on the study in general: In each cancer cohort, median generation probability increased across chemotherapy, suggesting thymic output rebounded.

Concerning this clonotype itself: Its antigen is unidentified.

TRB rearrangements spanning V, D and J were amplified using mixed TRB-A/B primers. TCRdb re-called the multiplex PCR reads through MiXCR, storing one row per CDR3 protein. The table lists some 9,900 distinct CDR3 sequences, 34% of them singletons, with 3% to 4.5% in the top ten. TCR beta rearrangements were amplified from peripheral blood genomic DNA. V was cut by 2 bases and J by 5 bases, with 10 bases left in between. The CDR3 extends over 14 amino acids. Germline V gene data show CDR1 as SGHTA and CDR2 as FQGNSA. The rearrangement joins TRBV7-2 to TRBJ1-5; the D gene is possibly TRBD1 (5 bases). This clonotype was obtained from a human donor in good health. Sequenced input: blood. CDR3 protein: CASSLTRDYQPQHF. The CDR3 nucleotides read TGTGCCAGCAGCTTAACCAGGGACTATCAGCCCCAGCATTTT.